These T cell receptor beta chains were read from a single sample in a study of OX40 agonist ivuxolimab in advanced cancers. Here immunoSEQ multiplex PCR was the method, and the copy in TCRdb shows in-frame clones only, minus some. This sample has about 48,000 clones, with approximately 91% found just once. The sample was CD4+ or CD8+ T cells sorted from blood, taken in a trial of the OX40 agonist ivuxolimab. The receptors derive from an adult with an advanced solid tumor such as melanoma, head and neck, liver or kidney cancer. Both conserved end residues are trimmed from each CDR3.

CDR3: ASSLRLNTGELF
J: TRBJ2-2
V: TRBV7-6

CDR3: ASSLSVPTVNTGELF
J: TRBJ2-2
V: TRBV27

CDR3: ASSLVAHGDPGGYT
J: TRBJ1-2
V: TRBV7-9

CDR3: ASSLSRELF
J: TRBJ2-2
V: TRBV7-2

CDR3: ASSVGWDTQY
J: TRBJ2-3
V: TRBV9

CDR3: AWSLGATEAF
J: TRBJ1-1
V: TRBV30

CDR3: AISERGGQETQY
J: TRBJ2-5
V: TRBV10-3

CDR3: ASSLGTGASTDTQY
J: TRBJ2-3
V: TRBV5-6

CDR3: ASRLLAGVDNEQF
J: TRBJ2-1
V: TRBV28

CDR3: ASSAQGNEQF
J: TRBJ2-1
V: TRBV25-1

CDR3: ASGLTLRDRVLDGYT
J: TRBJ1-2
V: TRBV12-5

CDR3: ASSSDDRPNYEQY
J: TRBJ2-7
V: TRBV5-6

CDR3: ASSRGQETQY
J: TRBJ2-5
V: TRBV7-9

CDR3: ASSQDGGTTPLH
J: TRBJ1-6
V: TRBV4-3

CDR3: ASSYSFPGEAYEQY
J: TRBJ2-7
V: TRBV6-5

CDR3: ASSPGLAGGTSTDTQY
J: TRBJ2-3
V: TRBV7-6

CDR3: ASSQTTGPYNEQF
J: TRBJ2-1
V: TRBV7-2

CDR3: ASSYDSGSLREQY
J: TRBJ2-7
V: TRBV6-5

CDR3: ASSLSTGTTYEQY
J: TRBJ2-7
V: TRBV11-3

CDR3: ASRPGTREQY
J: TRBJ2-7
V: TRBV6-1

CDR3: ASSYSRTGKDTEAF
J: TRBJ1-1
V: TRBV6-6

CDR3: ASSLRLAGEETQY
J: TRBJ2-5
V: TRBV13

CDR3: ASSLGLWGPPQH
J: TRBJ1-5
V: TRBV28

CDR3: ASSSRGRGGNTIY
J: TRBJ1-3
V: TRBV7-2

CDR3: AISVSGFSGNTIY
J: TRBJ1-3
V: TRBV10-3

CDR3: ASSLTGHMNTEAF
J: TRBJ1-1
V: TRBV18

CDR3: ASSQDGLWGHTDTQY
J: TRBJ2-3
V: TRBV4-1

CDR3: ASSLRLSGANVLT
J: TRBJ2-6
V: TRBV27

CDR3: ASSLSTPSDYNSPLH
J: TRBJ1-6
V: TRBV28

CDR3: ASSLDSYAEAF
J: TRBJ1-1
V: TRBV7-7

CDR3: ASSVAAGPFTGELF
J: TRBJ2-2
V: TRBV9

CDR3: ASSSSPRGTSASDTQY
J: TRBJ2-3
V: TRBV4-2

CDR3: ASSLGGSSSYEQY
J: TRBJ2-7
V: TRBV27

CDR3: ASSLSGDTEAF
J: TRBJ1-1
V: TRBV28

CDR3: ASSSGLAGGYGIQY
J: TRBJ2-4
V: TRBV9

CDR3: ASSPIARGAHQPQH
J: TRBJ1-5
V: TRBV6-6

CDR3: ASSFGERGGTDTQY
J: TRBJ2-3
V: TRBV5-8

CDR3: ASSSSPNSNQPQH
J: TRBJ1-5
V: TRBV19

CDR3: ASSSGGENYNEQF
J: TRBJ2-1
V: TRBV7-3

CDR3: ASSFGQDSNEKLF
J: TRBJ1-4
V: TRBV5-4

CDR3: ASVAGMNTEAF
J: TRBJ1-1
V: TRBV7-2

CDR3: AWSRRWDILYQPQH
J: TRBJ1-5
V: TRBV30

CDR3: ASSVYQGTGELF
J: TRBJ2-2
V: TRBV9

CDR3: ASSPRGRLYEQY
J: TRBJ2-7
V: TRBV18

CDR3: ASSLGQGDGYT
J: TRBJ1-2
V: TRBV9

CDR3: ASSLASTVRSF
J: TRBJ1-1
V: TRBV7-9

CDR3: ASSLSKYNEQF
J: TRBJ2-1
V: TRBV27

CDR3: ASTEQGMNTEAF
J: TRBJ1-1
V: TRBV27

CDR3: ASSFGSDQYNEQF
J: TRBJ2-1
V: TRBV7-6

CDR3: ASSPGLAGETQY
J: TRBJ2-5
V: TRBV7-2

CDR3: ASSVGQQYGYT
J: TRBJ1-2
V: TRBV9

CDR3: ASSYGTGEAFWAF
J: TRBJ1-1
V: TRBV5-1